The sequence of this T cell receptor (beta chain) was determined in a study of blood T cell repertoires in COVID-19. As for the study in general: The United States, Italy and Spain provided the acute and convalescent COVID-19 samples. Sample material is recorded as cDNA or gDNA derived from T cells, B-cell-depleted T cells, or PBMCs.

Original processing methods: For nucleated cells, counts were estimated from reference gene primer amplification. Clones were sequenced by immunoSEQ multiplex PCR, and TCRdb holds only the in-frame ones, with some missing. V and J calls and clone size come straight from that table; D and trimming were deduced from the DNA. The sample holds roughly 70,000 clones, roughly 72% seen once. Patients in Seattle were enrolled during active infection, then followed longitudinally. V shed 4 bases, J shed 3 bases, and the junction held 9 bases outside the gene matches. This CDR3 is 16 amino acids long. Looked up from germline, CDR1 is SGDLS and CDR2 is YYNGEE.

This TCR derives from a man between 60 and 75 years old with COVID-19, enrolled during active disease. The sample was peripheral blood. This chain connects TRBV9 to TRBJ2-3, with TRBD2 identical over 9 bases. The chain's CDR3 is CASSRRRGGTTDTQYF. Written as DNA, the CDR3 is TGTGCCAGCAGCCGTCGGCGGGGGGGCACAACAGATACGCAGTATTTT.